Below are 20 T cell receptor beta chains sequenced from a single sample in a study of blood T cell repertoires in COVID-19. The data were produced by immunoSEQ multiplex PCR, yet TCRdb's version contains in-frame clones alone and is incomplete. This sample yields tens of thousands of clones, of which around nine tenths are seen a single time; about 13% belongs to the top ten. The sequencing input was peripheral blood. These receptors were taken from a human donor in a cohort sampled during active COVID-19. The donor label of this sample is uncertain.

This rearrangement joins TRBV7-9 to TRBJ2-7; TRBD2 agrees at 13 bases. J was trimmed by 2 bases and V by 5 bases; bases with no gene match: 9. The CDR3 runs 17 residues. The germline CDR1 and CDR2 sequences are SEHNR and FQNEAQ (reference sequence). CDR3 DNA: TGTGCCAGCAGCACCGACCCGGGACTAGCGGGGCCCTACGAGCAGTACTTC. Translated: CASSTDPGLAGPYEQYF.

V usage is TRBV19 and J usage is TRBJ2-1; the D is unclear. The CDR3 length is 13 residues. CDR1 and CDR2 (germline): LNHDA, SQIVND (reference sequence). V was trimmed by 3 bases and J by 4 bases, leaving 7 bases between them. The CDR3 loop is CASSIPDYNEQFF. CDR3 nucleotides: TGTGCCAGTAGTATCCCAGATTACAATGAGCAGTTCTTC.

This clone was observed a single time. This rearrangement joins TRBV5-5 to TRBJ2-5; maybe TRBD2 (5 bases). The germline gives CDR1 SGHKS, CDR2 YYEKEE (reference sequence). The CDR3 extends over 16 amino acids. Trimming removed 4 bases from V and 1 base from J, with 17 bases in between. CDR3 loop: CASSRLIGVLQETQYF. DNA for the CDR3: TGTGCCAGCAGCCGCCTGATCGGGGTTCTCCAAGAGACCCAGTACTTC. Drawing the rest from reference TRBV5-5 and TRBJ2-5, the complete variable domain is DAGVTQSPTHLIKTRGQQVTLRCSPISGHKSVSWYQQVLGQGPQFIFQYYEKEERGRGNFPDRFSARQFPNYSSELNVNALLLGDSALYLCASSRLIGVLQETQYFGPGTRLLVL.

This clone was recorded only once. The CDR3 region is CASAQGVNQPQHF. CDR3 coding DNA: TGTGCCAGCGCCCAGGGGGTCAATCAGCCCCAGCATTTT. The V call is TRBV19, the J call TRBJ1-5, with TRBD1 matching 7 bases. The V and J ends lost 9 bases and 3 bases, in that order; junction bases with no gene match: 5. The germline V gene has CDR1 LNHDA and CDR2 SQIVND (reference sequence). The CDR3 has 13 amino acids.

The rearrangement uses TRBV7-9 and TRBJ2-3; D possibly corresponds to TRBD2 (6 bases). The V and J ends lost 1 base and 4 bases respectively, with 6 bases between them. The CDR3 covers 13 residues. The V gene's germline CDR1 is SEHNR and CDR2 FQNEAQ (reference sequence). The CDR3 reads CASSLGGADTQYF. As DNA, the CDR3 is TGTGCCAGCAGCTTAGGGGGGGCAGATACGCAGTATTTT. The entire variable domain, with the rest obtained from reference TRBV7-9 and TRBJ2-3, is as follows: DTGVSQNPRHKITKRGQNVTFRCDPISEHNRLYWYRQTLGQGPEFLTYFQNEAQLEKSRLLSDRFSAERPKGSFSTLEIQRTEQGDSAMYLCASSLGGADTQYFGPGTRLTVL.

The CDR3 sequence: CASRPGQGAYGYTF. CDR3 DNA sequence: TGTGCCAGCAGACCCGGACAGGGGGCCTATGGCTACACCTTC. The chain employs TRBV6-6 and TRBJ1-2; 11 bases agree with TRBD1. From germline, CDR1 is MNHNY and CDR2 SVGAGI (reference sequence). CDR3 size: 14 residues. The ends lost 6 bases at V and 4 bases at J; junction bases unmatched: 4.

The rearrangement links TRBV4-1 to TRBJ2-7; 8 positions agree with TRBD2. Germline V gene data show CDR1 as MGHRA and CDR2 as YSYEKL. V trimming: 4 bases; J trimming: 2 bases; junction bases outside the gene matches: 7. The CDR3 length is 15 residues. The CDR3 protein is CASSPSGGTTYEQYF. Written as DNA, the CDR3 is TGCGCCAGCAGCCCGAGCGGGGGCACCACCTACGAGCAGTACTTC.

This sequence joins TRBV6-4 and TRBJ1-1; 8 bases are a match to TRBD1. CDR1 and CDR2 from the germline V gene are MRHNA and SNTAGT. Trimming removed 0 bases from V and 10 bases from J; junction bases left unmatched: 1. The CDR3 runs to 12 residues. CDR3 coding DNA: TGTGCCAGCAGTGACTCGACAGGGGTAGCTTTCTTT. Amino acid sequence: CASSDSTGVAFF.

The chain links TRBV2 to TRBJ1-1; 7 bases are shared with TRBD1. This CDR3 region has 13 residues. The germline CDR1 and CDR2 sequences are SNHLY and FYNNEI. With V trimmed by 9 bases and J by 2 bases, 6 bases remained unmatched. The DNA of the CDR3 is TGTGCCAGTGCCCAGGGGGTTAACACTGAAGCTTTCTTT. Translation: CASAQGVNTEAFF.

The genes are TRBV27 and TRBJ2-7, with D possibly TRBD1 on 5 matching bases. Germline CDR1 and CDR2: MNHEY and SMNVEV (reference sequence). CDR3 length equals 13 residues. With 5 bases removed from V and 3 bases from J, the gap between germline ends came to 11 bases. The CDR3 coding sequence is TGTGCCAGCAGTACGGTTCAGGGCTACGAGCAGTACTTC. Amino acids: CASSTVQGYEQYF.

The chain has TRBV19 and TRBJ1-3; possible D gene TRBD1, 6 bases. The CDR3 totals 16 residues. Germline loops: CDR1 LNHDA, CDR2 SQIVND (reference sequence). The V end lost 3 bases, the J end lost 0 bases, and 12 bases lay between the germline ends. CDR3 sequence (DNA): TGTGCCAGTAGTATGGTTCGGGACACCTCTGGAAACACCATATATTTT. It is translated as CASSMVRDTSGNTIYF.

The V call is TRBV5-1, the J call TRBJ2-1; 8 bases fit TRBD2. Trimming took 2 bases from V and 10 from J; bases not matched to a gene: 8. Germline assignment: CDR1 SGHRS and CDR2 YFSETQ. The CDR3 covers 14 residues. DNA for the CDR3: TGCGCCAGCAGCTTATTACTAGCGGCTAAGGAGCAGTTCTTC. This gives the protein CASSLLLAAKEQFF.

This chain links TRBV3-1 (or the pseudogene TRBV3-2) with TRBJ1-6; D gene uncertain. The length of the CDR3 is 13 residues. V lost 3 bases, J lost 6 bases, and 6 bases lay in between. CDR1 is LGHDT, CDR2 YNNKEL, per germline (reference sequence). CDR3 nucleotides: TGTGCCAGCAGCCAGAGTGGTAATTCACCCCTCCACTTT. It codes for CASSQSGNSPLHF.

The chain recombines TRBV20-1 with TRBJ2-7, with D tentatively TRBD1 (5 bases). Trimming left V 3 bases short and J 12 bases short, with 15 bases between. Looked up from germline, CDR1 is DFQATT and CDR2 is SNEGSKA (reference sequence). The CDR3 runs to 11 residues. CDR3 amino acids: CSASSWQGLYF. The CDR3 nucleotides are TGCAGTGCTAGTAGTTGGCAGGGCCTGTACTTC.

This chain joins TRBV5-4 and TRBJ2-1; D might be TRBD2 (5 bases). The V gene lost 3 bases and the J gene lost 5 bases, with 18 bases spanning the gap. The CDR3 totals 16 residues. The germline gives CDR1 SGHNT, CDR2 YYREEE (reference sequence). The CDR3 protein is CASSYGLPAFDNEQFF. The CDR3 bases are TGTGCCAGCAGCTATGGACTCCCCGCTTTTGACAATGAGCAGTTCTTC.

This clone was seen only once. This chain uses TRBV5-1 with TRBJ1-1, with TRBD1 matching 8 bases. CDR3 length equals 15 residues. The junction had 5 bases not matched to a gene; V was cut back by 4 bases and J by 0 bases. The germline CDR1 and CDR2 sequences are SGHRS and YFSETQ. In DNA form, the CDR3 reads TGCGCCAGCAGCGGGCTGGACAGGGTGAACACTGAAGCTTTCTTT. This codes for CASSGLDRVNTEAFF.

V is TRBV4-1 and J is TRBJ2-7, with 9 bases matching TRBD1. The CDR3 runs 16 residues. The V segment lost 0 bases and the J segment 2 bases; nucleotides outside the gene matches: 5. Germline CDR1 MGHRA, CDR2 YSYEKL. In DNA, the CDR3 is TGCGCCAGCAGCCAAGATGGGACAGGGCGGACCTACGAGCAGTACTTC. Amino acids: CASSQDGTGRTYEQYF.

V is TRBV6-5 and J is TRBJ1-3; D gene ambiguous. Germline V CDR1 and CDR2: MNHEY, SVGAGI. This CDR3 spans 14 amino acids. Trimming took 10 bases from V and 2 from J, leaving 15 bases between them. This CDR3 reads CATQRGIPGNTIYF. DNA of the CDR3: TGTGCCACCCAACGGGGTATCCCTGGAAACACCATATATTTT.

The rearrangement uses TRBV12-3 or TRBV12-4 and TRBJ1-3; D uncertain. This CDR3 comprises 13 residues. Trimming cost V 5 bases and J 8 bases, with 13 bases left between them. The CDR3 sequence is CASSLNIGDTIYF. DNA of the CDR3: TGTGCCAGCAGTCTTAATATAGGAGACACCATATATTTT.

The gene calls are TRBV6-5 and TRBJ2-1, with 10 bases that match TRBD2. The germline gives CDR1 MNHEY, CDR2 SVGAGI. CDR3 size: 16 residues. The V and J ends lost 2 bases and 4 bases, in that order; junction bases with no gene match: 5. CDR3 coding DNA: TGTGCCAGCAGTTACGGAAGGACTAGCGGATACAATGAGCAGTTCTTC. This codes for CASSYGRTSGYNEQFF.